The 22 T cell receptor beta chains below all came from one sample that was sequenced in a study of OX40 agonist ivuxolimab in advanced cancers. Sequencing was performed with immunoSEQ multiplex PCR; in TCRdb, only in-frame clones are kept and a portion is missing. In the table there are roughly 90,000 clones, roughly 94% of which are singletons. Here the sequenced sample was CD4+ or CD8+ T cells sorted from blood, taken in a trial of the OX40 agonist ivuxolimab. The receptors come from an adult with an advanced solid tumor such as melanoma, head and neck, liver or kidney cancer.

For the CDR3, the DNA is TGTGCCAGCAGTCTGGGAGGGCATGGAGATACGCAGTATTTT. Translating gives CASSLGGHGDTQYF. The chain couples TRBV6-5 to TRBJ2-3, with 7 bases identical to TRBD2. The CDR3 length is 14 residues. V lost 5 bases and J lost 5; bases outside the gene matches: 7. The germline V gene encodes CDR1 MNHEY and CDR2 SVGAGI.

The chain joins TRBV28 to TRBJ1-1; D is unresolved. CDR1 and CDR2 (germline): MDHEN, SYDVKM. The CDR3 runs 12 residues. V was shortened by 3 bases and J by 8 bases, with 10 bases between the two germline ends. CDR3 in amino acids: CASSFGSQEAFF. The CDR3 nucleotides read TGTGCCAGCAGTTTCGGCAGCCAAGAAGCTTTCTTT.

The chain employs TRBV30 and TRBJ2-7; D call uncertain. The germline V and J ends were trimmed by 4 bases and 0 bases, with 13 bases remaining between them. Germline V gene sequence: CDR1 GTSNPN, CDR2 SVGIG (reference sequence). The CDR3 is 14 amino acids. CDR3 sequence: CAWTPHERSYEQYF. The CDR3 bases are TGTGCCTGGACCCCGCATGAACGCTCCTACGAGCAGTACTTC.

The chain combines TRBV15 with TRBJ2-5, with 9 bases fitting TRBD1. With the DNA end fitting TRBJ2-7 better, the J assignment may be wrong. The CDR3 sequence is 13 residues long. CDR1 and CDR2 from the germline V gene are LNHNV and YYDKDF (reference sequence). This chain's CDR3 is CATGRQGGYEQYF. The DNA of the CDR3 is TGTGCCACCGGTCGACAGGGGGGCTACGAGCAGTACTTC.

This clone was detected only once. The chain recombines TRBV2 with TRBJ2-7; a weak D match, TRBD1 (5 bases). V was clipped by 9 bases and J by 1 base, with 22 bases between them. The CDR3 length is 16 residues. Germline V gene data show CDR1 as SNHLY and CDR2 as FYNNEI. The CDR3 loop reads CAREKISRAQSYEQYF. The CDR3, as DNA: TGTGCCAGGGAAAAAATTTCCAGGGCGCAGTCCTACGAGCAGTACTTC.

The CDR3 coding sequence is TGTGCCAGCAGTTTGCTAGCGGGAGCTACAGATACGCAGTATTTT. This gives the protein CASSLLAGATDTQYF. This chain uses TRBV27 with TRBJ2-3; TRBD2 aligns across 10 bases. Germline CDR1 and CDR2: MNHEY and SMNVEV (reference sequence). This CDR3 contains 15 residues. V lost 3 bases to trimming and J lost 3 bases; unmatched junction nucleotides: 3.

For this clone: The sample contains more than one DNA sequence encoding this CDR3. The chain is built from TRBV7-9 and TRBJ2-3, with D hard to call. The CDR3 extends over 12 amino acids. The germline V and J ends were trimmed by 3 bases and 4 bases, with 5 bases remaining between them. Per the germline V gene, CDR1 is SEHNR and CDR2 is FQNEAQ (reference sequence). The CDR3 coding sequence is TGTGCCAGCAGCTTGAATTCAGATACGCAGTATTTT. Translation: CASSLNSDTQYF.

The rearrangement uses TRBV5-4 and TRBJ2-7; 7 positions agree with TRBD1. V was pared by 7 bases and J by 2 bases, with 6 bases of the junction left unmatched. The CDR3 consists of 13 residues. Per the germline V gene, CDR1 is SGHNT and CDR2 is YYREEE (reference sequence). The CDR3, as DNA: TGTGCCAGCGTCGACAGGGTTACCTACGAGCAGTACTTC. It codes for CASVDRVTYEQYF.

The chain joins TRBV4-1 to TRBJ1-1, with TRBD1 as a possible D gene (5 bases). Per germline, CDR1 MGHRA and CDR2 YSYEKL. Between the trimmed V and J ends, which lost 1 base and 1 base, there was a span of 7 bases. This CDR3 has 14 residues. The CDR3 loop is CASSQVRGNTEAFF. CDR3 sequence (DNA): TGCGCCAGCAGCCAAGTGAGGGGGAACACTGAAGCTTTCTTT.

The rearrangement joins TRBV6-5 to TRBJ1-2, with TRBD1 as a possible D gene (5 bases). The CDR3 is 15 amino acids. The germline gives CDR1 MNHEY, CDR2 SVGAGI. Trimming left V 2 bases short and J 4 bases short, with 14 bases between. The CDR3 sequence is CASSYRLGVIYGYTF. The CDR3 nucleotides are TGTGCCAGCAGTTACCGACTGGGGGTGATCTATGGCTACACCTTC.

The CDR3 sequence is CASSRQGATNEKLFF. The CDR3 bases are TGTGCCAGCAGCCGACAGGGGGCGACTAATGAAAAACTGTTTTTT. The rearrangement uses TRBV9 and TRBJ1-4, with 10 bases lining up with TRBD1. V shed 4 bases, J shed 2 bases, and the junction held 2 bases outside the gene matches. CDR1 is SGDLS and CDR2 is YYNGEE in the germline V gene. The CDR3 loop spans 15 amino acids.

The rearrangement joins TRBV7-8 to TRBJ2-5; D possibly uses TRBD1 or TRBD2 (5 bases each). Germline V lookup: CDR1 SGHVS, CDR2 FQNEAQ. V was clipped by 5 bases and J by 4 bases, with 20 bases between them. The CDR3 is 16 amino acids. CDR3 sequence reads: CASSIRDDGPGETQYF. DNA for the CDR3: TGTGCCAGCAGCATACGGGACGACGGTCCCGGAGAGACCCAGTACTTC.

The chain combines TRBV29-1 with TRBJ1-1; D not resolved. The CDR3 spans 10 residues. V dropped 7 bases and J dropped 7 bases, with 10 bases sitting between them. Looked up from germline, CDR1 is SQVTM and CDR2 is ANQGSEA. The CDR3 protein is CSALTDEAFF. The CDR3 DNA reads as TGCAGCGCCCTCACCGATGAAGCTTTCTTT.

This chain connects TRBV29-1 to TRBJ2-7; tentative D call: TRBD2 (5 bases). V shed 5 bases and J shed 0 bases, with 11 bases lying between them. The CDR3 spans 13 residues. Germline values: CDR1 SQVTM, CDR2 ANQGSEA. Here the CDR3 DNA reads TGCAGCGTTTCAGGTGGGAGCTCCTACGAGCAGTACTTC. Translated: CSVSGGSSYEQYF.

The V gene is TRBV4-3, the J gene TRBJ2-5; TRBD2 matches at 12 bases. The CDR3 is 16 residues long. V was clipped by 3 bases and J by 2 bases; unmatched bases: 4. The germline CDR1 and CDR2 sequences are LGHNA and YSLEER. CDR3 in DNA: TGCGCCAGCAGCCAGCGACTAGCGGGGGCGCAAGAGACCCAGTACTTC. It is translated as CASSQRLAGAQETQYF.

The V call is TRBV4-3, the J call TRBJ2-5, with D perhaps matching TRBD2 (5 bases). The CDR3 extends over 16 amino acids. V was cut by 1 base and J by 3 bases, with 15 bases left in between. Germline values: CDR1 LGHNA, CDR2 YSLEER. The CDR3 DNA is TGCGCCAGCAGCCAAGGTGAGGGCGGCACCAAAGAGACCCAGTACTTC. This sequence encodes CASSQGEGGTKETQYF.

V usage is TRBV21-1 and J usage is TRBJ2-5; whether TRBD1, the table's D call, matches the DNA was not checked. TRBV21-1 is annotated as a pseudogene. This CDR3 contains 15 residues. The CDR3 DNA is TGTGCCAGCAGCAAAAAGGTGGGGCTAGTCAAGACCCAGTACTTC. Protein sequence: CASSKKVGLVKTQYF.

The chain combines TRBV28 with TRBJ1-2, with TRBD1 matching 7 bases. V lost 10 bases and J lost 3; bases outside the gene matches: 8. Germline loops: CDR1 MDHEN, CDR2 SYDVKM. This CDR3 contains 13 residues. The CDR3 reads CATDREEDYGYTF. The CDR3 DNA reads TGTGCCACCGACAGGGAGGAGGACTATGGCTACACCTTC.

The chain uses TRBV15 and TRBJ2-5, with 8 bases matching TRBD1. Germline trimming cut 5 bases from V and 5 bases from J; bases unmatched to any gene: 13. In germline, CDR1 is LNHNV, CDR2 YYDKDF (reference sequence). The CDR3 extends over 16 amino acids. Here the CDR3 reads CATSGTVGQEGETQYF. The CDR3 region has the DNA TGTGCCACCAGCGGGACCGTGGGACAGGAGGGGGAGACCCAGTACTTC.

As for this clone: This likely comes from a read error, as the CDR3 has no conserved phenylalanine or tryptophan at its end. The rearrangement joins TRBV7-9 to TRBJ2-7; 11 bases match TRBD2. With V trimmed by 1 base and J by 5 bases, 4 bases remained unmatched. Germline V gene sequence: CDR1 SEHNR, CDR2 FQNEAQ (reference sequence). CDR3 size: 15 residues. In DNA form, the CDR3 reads TGTGCCAGCAGCTTAGTTAGCGGGAGGGCCCACGAGCAGTACCTC. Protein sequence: CASSLVSGRAHEQYL.

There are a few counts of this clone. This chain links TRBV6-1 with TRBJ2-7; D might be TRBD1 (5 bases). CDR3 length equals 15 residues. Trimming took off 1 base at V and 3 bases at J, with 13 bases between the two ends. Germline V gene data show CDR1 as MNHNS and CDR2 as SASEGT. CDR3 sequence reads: CASSEVAGMGYEQYF. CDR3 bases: TGTGCCAGCAGTGAAGTCGCAGGGATGGGCTACGAGCAGTACTTC.

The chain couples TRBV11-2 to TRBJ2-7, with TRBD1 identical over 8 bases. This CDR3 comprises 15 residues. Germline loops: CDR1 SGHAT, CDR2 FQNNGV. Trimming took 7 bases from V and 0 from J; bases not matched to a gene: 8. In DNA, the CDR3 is TGTGCCAGCACCCCCCCGGACAGGGACTCCTACGAGCAGTACTTC. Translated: CASTPPDRDSYEQYF.